Listed below are T cell receptor beta chains from one sample, sequenced in a study of CD8 T cells in ankylosing spondylitis. One entry per CDR3 protein, called by TCRdb with MiXCR from the 5' RACE reads. There are 150,000 to 200,000 distinct CDR3 sequences in the sample; 10% to 15% occur only once, and 9.5% to 12% lies in the top ten. The sequenced sample consisted of blood, either unsorted or a sorted T cell fraction (not recorded which). The receptors were sampled from a female donor with ankylosing spondylitis or in good health (not recorded which). The CDR3 runs from the conserved cysteine through the conserved F or W. A D gene is named only where the DNA matches it firmly. Clone size is not always given. Where it is, it says once, few, many or a class for expanded clones.

J gene	clone size	CDR3 length	D gene	V gene	CDR3 DNA	CDR3 protein
TRBJ2-7	few	15	TRBD2	TRBV15	TGTGCCACCAGCAGAAAGGGACTAGCGGGAGCCGAGCAGTACTTC	CATSRKGLAGAEQYF
TRBJ1-3	many	14	NA	TRBV7-2	TGTGCCAGCAGCTTCGACGGCTCTGGAAACACCATATATTTT	CASSFDGSGNTIYF
TRBJ2-1	many	15	NA	TRBV7-8	TGTGCCAGTAGGTTTGGTAGCGGTACTAACAATGAGCAGTTCTTC	CASRFGSGTNNEQFF
TRBJ2-5	many	15	NA	TRBV7-9	TGTGCCAGCAGCTTGCCTTTATCGGGTCGGGAGACCCAGTACTTC	CASSLPLSGRETQYF
TRBJ2-1	many	14	NA	TRBV6-1	TGTGCCAGCAGTGAAGTCGGTGGTAGGGATGAGCAGTTCTTC	CASSEVGGRDEQFF
TRBJ2-1	NA	16	TRBD2	TRBV20-1	TGCAGTGCCAACCGCGGTGTTAGCGGGAGTCGAAATGAGCAGTTCTTC	CSANRGVSGSRNEQFF
TRBJ1-2	many	13	NA	TRBV20-1	TGCAGTGCTAGAGATTCAACACACTATGGCTACACCTTC	CSARDSTHYGYTF
TRBJ2-3	once	15	TRBD2	TRBV28	TGTCCCAGCAGTTTCCCTAGCGGACTCACAGATACGCAGTATTTT	CPSSFPSGLTDTQYF
TRBJ2-2	many	15	TRBD2	TRBV28	TGTGCCAGCAGTCTAGCGGGAGGGCCCTCCGGGGAGCTGTTTTTT	CASSLAGGPSGELFF
TRBJ2-2	many	12	NA	TRBV7-3	TGTGCCAGCAGTTTGTATGGCGGGGAGCTGTTTTTT	CASSLYGGELFF
TRBJ1-4	few	16	NA	TRBV6-5	TGTGCCAGCAGTTTTTTATCAGGACCAACTAATGAAAAACTGTTTTTT	CASSFLSGPTNEKLFF
TRBJ1-1	many	15	NA	TRBV28	TGTGCCAGCAGTTTAGGGGGCATCGGGGATACTGAAGCTTTCTTT	CASSLGGIGDTEAFF
TRBJ1-5	NA	19	TRBD1	TRBV5-1	TGCGCCAGCAGCTTGGACCCCTTTTCGTCCAGGGGGCGGGATCAGCCCCAGCATTTT	CASSLDPFSSRGRDQPQHF
TRBJ1-6	many	16	TRBD1	TRBV5-1	TGCGCCAGCAGCTTTCAGGGGACAGAAGTAAATTCACCCCTCCACTTT	CASSFQGTEVNSPLHF
TRBJ2-1	many	15	NA	TRBV5-1	TGCGCCAGCAGCTTGGATCCTAGCCGGTTCGATGAGCAGTTCTTC	CASSLDPSRFDEQFF
TRBJ2-4	many	13	NA	TRBV29-1	TGCAGCGTTTCTCTGGGGTCGGAAAACATTCAGTACTTC	CSVSLGSENIQYF
TRBJ1-3	few	18	TRBD1	TRBV18	TGTGCCAGCTCACCTGGACAGGGGACACCGAGCTCTGGAAACACCATATATTTT	CASSPGQGTPSSGNTIYF
TRBJ1-5	many	15	TRBD1	TRBV7-2	TGTGCCAGCAGCTCCCGACAGGGAGGTAATCAGCCCCAGCATTTT	CASSSRQGGNQPQHF
TRBJ2-6	NA	16	NA	TRBV19	TGTGCCAGTAGTATAAAGGGGACCTCTGGGGCCAACGTCCTGACTTTC	CASSIKGTSGANVLTF
TRBJ1-5	few	13	TRBD1	TRBV29-1	TGCAGCGTAGCCACAGGGGGCGATCAGCCCCAGCATTTT	CSVATGGDQPQHF
TRBJ1-5	many	16	NA	TRBV18	TGTGCCAGCTCACCACCGGGGCAGGAATCGTATCAGCCCCAGCATTTT	CASSPPGQESYQPQHF